This TCR beta chain emerged from a study of Ad26.COV2.S vaccination and SARS-CoV-2 variants. Overall study context: The donor was enrolled in the Ad26.COV2.S arm of the COV1001 trial. Once, or twice with 56 days between doses, Ad26.COV2.S was given intramuscularly.

For this clone: Its antigen is not identified.

Germline V gene lookup returns CDR1 LNHDA and CDR2 SQIVND (reference sequence). CDR3 length equals 18 residues. Trimming took 6 bases from V and 2 from J; bases not matched to a gene: 15. Study-wide points: Total T cell responses may have been underestimated by the TCR breadth and depth analyses.

TCRdb keeps only in-frame clones here, not all; method: immunoSEQ multiplex PCR. The sample yields about 500,000 clones, about 88% seen once. Treatment noted: over 15 received Ad26.COV2.S at low or high dose, single or two shots; 5 received placebo; per-sample allocation not given. Sampling was performed 63 days after the first vaccine or placebo injection. An adult aged 18-55 years in Boston served as the donor. The material was peripheral blood, obtained in a trial of Ad26.COV2.S vaccine versus placebo. The clonotype was recovered from a person aged 18 to 59 who received the Ad26.COV2.S COVID-19 vaccine or a placebo. This chain joins TRBV19 and TRBJ1-1, with 10 positions matching TRBD1. The CDR3 loop is CASRPSRWDRGNNTEAFF. The CDR3 coding sequence is TGTGCCAGTAGACCCTCAAGGTGGGACAGGGGCAACAACACTGAAGCTTTCTTT.